This entry lists 3 T cell receptor beta chains sequenced from one sample in a study of blood T cells in healthy people across ages. Combining a sample-barcoded 5' primer with a J-beta primer mix, a second PCR ran for about 7 to 12 cycles. TCRdb reprocessed the 5' RACE reads via MiXCR and lists one record per CDR3 protein. The sample carries roughly 800,000 distinct CDR3 sequences, roughly 60% recorded once. Sequencing input: blood. These receptors were obtained from a man younger than 45 in good health.

This clonotype turned up a few times. The chain links TRBV29-1 to TRBJ2-4; TRBD2 is a possible D gene (5 bases). The closer fit of TRBJ2-7 to the DNA end suggests the J call may be wrong. The CDR3 is made up of 14 amino acids. The germline CDR1 and CDR2 sequences are SQVTM and ANQGSEA. The CDR3 DNA is TGCAGCGTTGGCCCGGGGTCGGGGTTCTCCGAGCAGTACTTC. Encoded protein: CSVGPGSGFSEQYF.

The V and J genes are TRBV20-1 and TRBJ2-4; 7 nucleotides line up with TRBD2. The J call is in doubt because the DNA end fits TRBJ2-7 better. The CDR3 is 15 residues long. Germline-derived CDR1 and CDR2 are DFQATT and SNEGSKA (reference sequence). In DNA, the CDR3 is TGCAGTGCTAGAGAAGAGGCAGCGGGAACCCACGAGCAGTACTTC. It encodes CSAREEAAGTHEQYF.

The V call is TRBV7-3, the J call TRBJ2-3; 13 bases align to TRBD2. Losses at the gene ends were 5 bases for V and 6 bases for J; bases not matched to a gene: 11. This CDR3 is 17 amino acids long. The germline CDR1 and CDR2 sequences are SGHTA and FQGTGA. The CDR3 DNA sequence: TGTGCCAGCAGCCGATCGGGACTAGCGGGAAGCGGGGATACGCAGTATTTT. This sequence encodes CASSRSGLAGSGDTQYF. The full variable domain, with the rest looked up from reference TRBV7-3 and TRBJ2-3, is GAGVSQTPSNKVTEKGKYVELRCDPISGHTALYWYRQSLGQGPEFLIYFQGTGAADDSGLPNDRFFAVRPEGSVSTLKIQRTERGDSAVYLCASSRSGLAGSGDTQYFGPGTRLTVL.